The rows below give T cell receptor beta chains drawn from one sample of a study of beta chain features in type 1 diabetes. The protocol was immunoSEQ multiplex PCR, while the TCRdb copy is restricted to in-frame clones and leaves out a portion. Of about 220,000 clones in the sample, approximately 10% are singletons; the top ten hold 1% to 1.5%. The sample was central memory CD4+ T cells from blood. Every receptor here comes from a man between 18 and 29 years old in good health. Both conserved end residues are part of each CDR3.

>TRBJ2-1|TRBV7-6
CASSSSLAGGDNEQFF
>TRBJ2-1|TRBV9
CASSSLFGLRYNEQFF
>TRBJ2-1|TRBV11-2
CASSFPPGSSYNEQFF
>TRBJ1-2|TRBV5-8
CASSSAVGPYGYTF
>TRBJ2-3|TRBV11-3
CASSLERDTQYF
>TRBJ2-7|TRBV9
CASSSSAGKGHEQYF
>TRBJ2-5|TRBV4-1
CASSPDPISETQYF
>TRBJ1-2|TRBV5-6
CASSGDRPYGYTF
>-|TRBV6-5
CASTPRGGNYEQYF
>TRBJ2-5|TRBV9
CASSLDRGASRETQYF
>TRBJ1-3|TRBV7-8
CASSLALTSGNTIYF
>TRBJ2-5|TRBV11-2
CASSLAGVRETQYF
>TRBJ1-5|TRBV19
CASSMDIPGQPQHF
>TRBJ2-7|TRBV5-4
CASSLDAYSDEQYF
>TRBJ2-5|TRBV5-6
CASSLAQYGASGGPDQYF
>TRBJ2-5|TRBV5-1
CASTMGGETQYF
>TRBJ2-3|TRBV14
CASSGAGTSRRLVTDTQYF
>TRBJ2-3|TRBV29-1
CSVGELQRSDTQYF
>TRBJ2-1|TRBV6-5
CASSVWETSYNEQFF
>TRBJ2-3|TRBV2
CASRERIRPPDTQYF
>TRBJ1-2|TRBV29-1
CSVAAIANYGYTF
>TRBJ2-1|TRBV4-2
CASSLGSGANYNEQFF
>TRBJ2-5|TRBV7-2
CASSLMVAGGRETQYF